This T cell receptor (beta chain) was sequenced in a study of response to subunit inactivated influenza vaccine. A single record per CDR3 protein comes from TCRdb applying MiXCR to the RT-PCR reads. The sample contains 500,000 to 550,000 distinct CDR3 sequences, 7.6% of which appear only once. With respect to this clonotype: Its specificity is unknown.

The CDR3 is made up of 18 amino acids. Whole-study findings and limits: Each seasonal influenza vaccination, the authors suggested, recruits few new T cells.

The source is a man between 50 and 69 years old who received an inactivated influenza vaccine. This specimen was PBMCs from blood, taken roughly 24 months after vaccination. This chain connects TRBV21-1 to TRBJ2-3; the table's D call TRBD2 went unverified against the DNA. TRBV21-1 is deemed a pseudogene. The CDR3 sequence: CASSLYFLGGLNTDTQYF. CDR3 nucleotides: TGTGCCAGCAGTCTATATTTCCTCGGGGGACTGAACACAGATACGCAGTATTTT.